This T cell receptor beta chain came from a study of CD8 T cells in ankylosing spondylitis. The germline CDR1 and CDR2 sequences are SGDLS and YYNGEE. The length of the CDR3 is 16 residues. The V gene lost 0 bases and the J gene lost 0 bases, with 10 bases spanning the gap. In its sample, this clonotype was seen many times. Its target is not known. TCRdb re-called the 5' RACE reads with MiXCR, one entry per CDR3 protein. The sample records approximately 24,000 distinct CDR3 sequences, just over 2.5% being singletons. Study observations and caveats: Characteristic, it appeared, of ankylosing spondylitis blood was a TCR beta motif of roughly 8 highly homologous variants. Clones linked to the disease showed a CD8+ phenotype. They occurred at relatively low frequencies in peripheral blood.

This receptor was identified in a female donor with ankylosing spondylitis or in good health (not recorded which). Sequenced material: blood, either unsorted or a sorted T cell fraction (not recorded which). The rearrangement links TRBV9 to TRBJ2-1; perhaps TRBD2 as D (6 bases). CDR3: CASSVAGASSYNEQFF. The DNA for the CDR3 is TGTGCCAGCAGCGTAGCGGGAGCTTCCTCCTACAATGAGCAGTTCTTC.